The next 13 T cell receptor beta chains were all read from a single sample in a study of monozygotic twins with inflammatory bowel disease. TCRdb re-called the 5' RACE reads; one entry per CDR3 protein, DNA not given. The listing records roughly 100,000 distinct CDR3 sequences. Sequenced sample: blood. These TCRs come from a human donor with ulcerative colitis or Crohn's disease, or a healthy co-twin of an affected twin (not recorded which).

The rearrangement uses TRBV20-1 and TRBJ2-7. Germline CDR1 reads DFQATT; CDR2 reads SNEGSKA (reference sequence). This CDR3 is 14 amino acids long. The CDR3 spells CSARGTRNSYEQYF.

This chain links TRBV18 with TRBJ2-7. The germline gives CDR1 KGHSH, CDR2 LQKENI. This CDR3 is 13 amino acids long. CDR3 in amino acids: CASSPLNTYEQYF.

This chain joins TRBV10-3 and TRBJ1-1; checking the TCRdb D call of TRBD1 is not possible without DNA. Germline-derived CDR1 and CDR2 are ENHRY and SYGVKD. The CDR3 runs to 13 residues. This CDR3 is CAIGRDGNTEAFF.

V is TRBV7-3 and J is TRBJ2-2. The CDR3 has 11 residues. The germline V gene encodes CDR1 SGHTA and CDR2 FQGTGA. This chain's CDR3 is CASSMTGELFF.

The chain carries TRBV5-6 and TRBJ1-4; checking the TCRdb D call of TRBD1 is not possible without DNA. This CDR3 contains 14 residues. Germline V CDR1 and CDR2: SGHDT, YYEEEE. The CDR3 loop reads CASATGLPNEKLFF.

The chain has TRBV20-1 and TRBJ1-6; TCRdb names TRBD1, which stays unverified in the absence of DNA. This CDR3 is 13 amino acids long. Germline values: CDR1 DFQATT, CDR2 SNEGSKA (reference sequence). CDR3 sequence: CTGFGRLNSPLHF.

The genes are TRBV7-9 and TRBJ1-6; absent DNA, TCRdb's TRBD1 call cannot be checked. The CDR3 is 15 amino acids. CDR1 and CDR2 from the germline V gene are SEHNR and FQNEAQ (reference sequence). CDR3 sequence: CASSRTENLNSPLHF. The full variable domain, in which reference TRBV7-9 and TRBJ1-6 provide the parts outside the CDR3, is DTGVSQNPRHKITKRGQNVTFRCDPISEHNRLYWYRQTLGQGPEFLTYFQNEAQLEKSRLLSDRFSAERPKGSFSTLEIQRTEQGDSAMYLCASSRTENLNSPLHFGNGTRLTVT.

The CDR3 loop is CSAREGGAYEQYF. The J gene is TRBJ2-7, the V gene TRBV20-1; TCRdb indicates TRBD1, and absent DNA this call remains unverified. Germline-derived CDR1 and CDR2 are DFQATT and SNEGSKA (reference sequence). This CDR3 contains 13 residues.

The chain couples TRBV7-2 to TRBJ2-6. From germline, CDR1 is SGHTA and CDR2 FQGNSA. This CDR3 has 15 residues. The CDR3 here is CASSFRSSGANVLTF.

J is TRBJ1-2 and V is TRBV6-1; TCRdb's D call of TRBD1 is untestable without DNA. Germline CDR1 MNHNS, CDR2 SASEGT. This CDR3 contains 14 residues. This CDR3 reads CASRPREELYGYTF.

The chain recombines TRBV28 with TRBJ2-7; TCRdb's D call of TRBD2 is untestable without DNA. Germline CDR1 MDHEN, CDR2 SYDVKM. This CDR3 is built from 13 residues. CDR3 in amino acids: CASSFLGGYEQYF.

V and J are TRBV20-1 and TRBJ2-5; the D call from TCRdb, TRBD2, cannot be confirmed without DNA. CDR1 is DFQATT and CDR2 is SNEGSKA in the germline V gene (reference sequence). There are 15 residues in the CDR3. The CDR3 loop is CSARLAAGGYKTQYF.

CDR3 amino acids: CASSLVEDQETQYF. The genes are TRBV7-9 and TRBJ2-5. The CDR3 is 14 amino acids. Germline V gene lookup returns CDR1 SEHNR and CDR2 FQNEAQ (reference sequence).